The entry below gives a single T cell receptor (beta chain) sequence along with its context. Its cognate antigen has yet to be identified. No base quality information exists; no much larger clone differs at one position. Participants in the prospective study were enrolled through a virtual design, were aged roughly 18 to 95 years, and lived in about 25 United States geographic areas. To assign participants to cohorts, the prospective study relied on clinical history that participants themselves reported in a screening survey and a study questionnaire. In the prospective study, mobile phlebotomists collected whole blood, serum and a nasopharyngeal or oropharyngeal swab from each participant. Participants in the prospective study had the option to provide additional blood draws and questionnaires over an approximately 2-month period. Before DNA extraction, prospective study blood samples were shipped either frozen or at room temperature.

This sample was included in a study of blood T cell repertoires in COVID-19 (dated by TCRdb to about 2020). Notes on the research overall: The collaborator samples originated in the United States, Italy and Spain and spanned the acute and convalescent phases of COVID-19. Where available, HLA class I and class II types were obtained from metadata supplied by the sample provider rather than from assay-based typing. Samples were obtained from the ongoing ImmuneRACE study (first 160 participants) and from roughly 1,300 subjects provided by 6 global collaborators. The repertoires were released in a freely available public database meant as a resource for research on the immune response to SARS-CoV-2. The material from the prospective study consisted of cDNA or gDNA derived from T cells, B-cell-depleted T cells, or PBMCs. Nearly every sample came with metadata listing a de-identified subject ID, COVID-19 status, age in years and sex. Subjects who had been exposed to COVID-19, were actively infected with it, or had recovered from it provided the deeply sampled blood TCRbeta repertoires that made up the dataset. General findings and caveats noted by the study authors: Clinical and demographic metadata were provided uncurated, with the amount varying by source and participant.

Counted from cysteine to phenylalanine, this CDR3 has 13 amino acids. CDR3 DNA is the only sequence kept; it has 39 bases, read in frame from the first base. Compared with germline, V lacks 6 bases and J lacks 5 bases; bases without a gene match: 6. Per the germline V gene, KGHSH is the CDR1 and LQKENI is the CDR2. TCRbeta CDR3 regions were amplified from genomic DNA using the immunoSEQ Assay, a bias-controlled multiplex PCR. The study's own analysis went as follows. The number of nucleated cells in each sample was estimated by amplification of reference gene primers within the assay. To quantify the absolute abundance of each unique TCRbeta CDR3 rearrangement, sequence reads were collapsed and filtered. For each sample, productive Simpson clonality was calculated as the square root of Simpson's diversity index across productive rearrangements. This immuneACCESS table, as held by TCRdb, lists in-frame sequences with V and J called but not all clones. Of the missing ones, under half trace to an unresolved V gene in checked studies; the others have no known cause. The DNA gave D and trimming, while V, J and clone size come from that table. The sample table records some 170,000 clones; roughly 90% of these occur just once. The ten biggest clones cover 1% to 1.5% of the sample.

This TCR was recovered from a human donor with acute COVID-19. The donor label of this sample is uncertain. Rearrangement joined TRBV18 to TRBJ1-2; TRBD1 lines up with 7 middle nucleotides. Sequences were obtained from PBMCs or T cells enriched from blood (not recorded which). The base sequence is TGTGCCAGCTCCCCCACAGGGGAATATGGCTACACCTTC. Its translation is CASSPTGEYGYTF.